This T cell receptor (beta chain) was documented in a study of human T cells and chemical hapten exposure. Study-wide points: Relative to control repertoires, expanded TCRs gave rise to significantly more large CDR3 similarity clusters.

Trimming removed 1 base at V and 3 bases at J, with 12 bases between. CDR3 length: 15 residues. Germline V CDR1 and CDR2: LGHNA, YNFKEQ. This clonotype was observed many times. Antigen unknown. TCRdb processed the RACE reads anew with MiXCR; each CDR3 protein has one entry. The data contain around 100,000 distinct CDR3 sequences, approximately 10% of them seen just once; the ten biggest clones take up 3.5%. This sample's time point: patch test 1, 2 weeks after DPC sensitization. The treatment: therapeutic diphenylcyclopropenone sensitization with weekly scalp DPC. The gene calls are TRBV4-2 and TRBJ1-2; D possibly corresponds to TRBD1 (5 bases). This specimen was whole blood, taken in connection with sensitization to the hapten diphenylcyclopropenone (DPC). The sequence was collected from a woman in her thirties or forties with alopecia areata. Some clones in this sample may be carry-over from other donors' samples. The CDR3 nucleotides are TGTGCCAGCAGCCAAGCCGGGGACGGGGACTATGGCTACACCTTC. It translates to CASSQAGDGDYGYTF.